The clone carrying this T cell receptor beta chain appeared a few times. This sample was included in a study of Ad26.COV2.S vaccination and SARS-CoV-2 variants. For the study at large: Sample donor was a member of the COV1001 Ad26.COV2.S trial arm. Dosing was one shot or two shots 56 days apart.

Treatment indicated: roughly 19 received Ad26.COV2.S at low or high dose, single or two shots; about five received placebo; per-sample allocation not given. Repertoires come from day 63 after the first vaccine or placebo injection. The data were produced by immunoSEQ multiplex PCR, yet TCRdb's version contains in-frame clones alone and is incomplete. The repertoire holds about 350,000 clones, with around 84% as singletons. This specimen was peripheral blood, taken in a trial of Ad26.COV2.S vaccine versus placebo. The sequence derives from a person between 18 and 60 years old who received the Ad26.COV2.S COVID-19 vaccine or a placebo.

The CDR3 DNA is TGCGCCAGCAGCTCAACAGGGGGCCGGGACTACACCTTC. It encodes CASSSTGGRDYTF. The chain recombines TRBV5-1 with TRBJ1-2; 9 bases align to TRBD1. The V and J ends lost 3 bases and 10 bases, in that order; junction bases with no gene match: 7. Germline loops: CDR1 SGHRS, CDR2 YFSETQ. The CDR3 totals 13 residues.